These 9 T cell receptor beta chains share one sample of origin, sequenced in a study of blood T cell repertoires in COVID-19. Repertoires were generated with immunoSEQ multiplex PCR, while TCRdb's copy carries only in-frame clones and drops some. The sample lists about 120,000 clones, more than 75% seen once, with less than 1.5% in the top ten. The source material was peripheral blood. The receptor set was obtained from a middle-aged man with acute or convalescent COVID-19.

The rearrangement links TRBV7-3 to TRBJ2-1, with 15 positions matching TRBD2. The J segment lost 6 bases and the V segment lost 4 bases, leaving 1 base of the junction unmatched. The CDR3 runs to 15 residues. Per germline, CDR1 SGHTA and CDR2 FQGTGA. The CDR3 coding sequence is TGTGCCAGCAGCTGGACTAGCGGGGGGGCCAATGAGCAGTTCTTC. Translation gives CASSWTSGGANEQFF. Full variable domain (missing parts from reference TRBV7-3 and TRBJ2-1): GAGVSQTPSNKVTEKGKYVELRCDPISGHTALYWYRQSLGQGPEFLIYFQGTGAADDSGLPNDRFFAVRPEGSVSTLKIQRTERGDSAVYLCASSWTSGGANEQFFGPGTRLTVL.

This chain's CDR3 is CASTVGLNQPQHF. In nucleotides, the CDR3 is TGTGCCAGCACGGTTGGACTGAATCAGCCCCAGCATTTT. V usage is TRBV6-5 and J usage is TRBJ1-5; D is undetermined. CDR3 length equals 13 residues. Germline V gives CDR1 MNHEY, CDR2 SVGAGI. V was shortened by 7 bases and J by 4 bases, with 11 bases between the two germline ends.

The count of this clone is one. The rearrangement uses TRBV7-9 and TRBJ1-1, with D possibly matching TRBD1 (6 bases). This CDR3 contains 15 residues. The V end was cut by 2 bases, the J end by 2 bases, with 12 bases between. Per the germline V gene, CDR1 is SEHNR and CDR2 is FQNEAQ (reference sequence). The CDR3: CASSLFGGRNTEAFF. As DNA, the CDR3 is TGTGCCAGCAGCTTATTTGGGGGCCGTAACACTGAAGCTTTCTTT.

This clone appeared once. The chain couples TRBV3-1 (or the pseudogene TRBV3-2) to TRBJ2-7, with 7 bases aligning to TRBD2. V lost 0 bases, J lost 2 bases, and 10 bases stayed unmatched. Germline loops: CDR1 LGHDT, CDR2 YNNKEL (reference sequence). This CDR3 is built from 17 residues. For the CDR3, the DNA is TGTGCCAGCAGCCAAGACAGTGGTGGCGGGAGTGCCTACGAGCAGTACTTC. Protein: CASSQDSGGGSAYEQYF.

This chain uses TRBV29-1 with TRBJ1-1, with D unresolved. Germline-derived CDR1 and CDR2 are SQVTM and ANQGSEA. Between the trimmed V and J ends, which lost 4 bases and 6 bases, there was a span of 18 bases. The CDR3 covers 14 residues. DNA for the CDR3: TGCAGCGTTGCGGGAGGCCGGCGGGTCGCTGAAGCTTTCTTT. Its protein is CSVAGGRRVAEAFF. The full variable domain, in which reference TRBV29-1 and TRBJ1-1 provide the parts outside the CDR3, is SAVISQKPSRDICQRGTSLTIQCQVDSQVTMMFWYRQQPGQSLTLIATANQGSEATYESGFVIDKFPISRPNLTFSTLTVSNMSPEDSSIYLCSVAGGRRVAEAFFGQGTRLTVV.

J is TRBJ2-3 and V is TRBV24-1; D is perhaps TRBD1 (5 bases). Looked up from germline, CDR1 is KGHDR and CDR2 is SFDVKD. The V end was cut by 0 bases, the J end by 1 base, with 7 bases between. This CDR3 contains 15 residues. The chain's CDR3 is CATSDLKGRTDTQYF. The CDR3 nucleotides are TGTGCCACCAGTGATTTGAAGGGGCGCACAGATACGCAGTATTTT.

The chain is built from TRBV11-2 and TRBJ2-5; D not resolved. This CDR3 contains 12 residues. Per germline, CDR1 SGHAT and CDR2 FQNNGV. Trimming took off 3 bases at V and 5 bases at J, with 7 bases between the two ends. The CDR3 coding sequence is TGTGCCAGCAGCTTGGAGAGGGAGACCCAGTACTTC. Its protein product is CASSLERETQYF.

The gene calls are TRBV3-1 (or the pseudogene TRBV3-2) and TRBJ2-3, with a possible D match to TRBD2 (5 bases). This CDR3 is built from 15 residues. The V end lost 6 bases, the J end lost 4 bases, and 17 bases lay between the germline ends. CDR1 and CDR2 from the germline V gene are LGHDT and YNNKEL (reference sequence). The CDR3 sequence is CASSARGIVADTQYF. The CDR3 DNA reads TGTGCCAGCAGTGCCCGGGGTATTGTGGCAGATACGCAGTATTTT.

This clone was found a few times. The genes are TRBV2 and TRBJ2-7; tentative D call: TRBD2 (5 bases). Per germline, CDR1 SNHLY and CDR2 FYNNEI. CDR3 length equals 12 residues. The V end was cut by 6 bases, the J end by 3 bases, with 9 bases between. The CDR3 sequence is CASSAAGYEQYF. Here the CDR3 DNA reads TGTGCCAGCAGCGCCGCGGGCTACGAGCAGTACTTC.